Listed below are T cell receptor beta chains from one sample, sequenced in a study of blood T cell repertoires in COVID-19. Clones were read by immunoSEQ multiplex PCR, and TCRdb kept only the in-frame ones, dropping some. The sample includes approximately 49,000 clones, about 81% of them seen just once. Sequences were obtained from peripheral blood. The receptors originated from a man aged 45-60 years with acute or convalescent COVID-19. Both conserved end residues are part of each CDR3. D genes are given only for firm matches. Size is omitted from some rows. Given values are once, few, many or a class for expanded clones.

>.|TRBD1|TRBJ2-5|TRBV28
TGTGCCAGTTCCCTCCCCGGAACAGGGGGGCAAGAGACCCAGTACTTC
CASSLPGTGGQETQYF
>.|.|TRBJ2-7|TRBV7-8
TGTGCCAGCAGCTTGAGCCTAAGCGGGGACAACTCCTACGAGCAGTACTTC
CASSLSLSGDNSYEQYF
>.|TRBD1|TRBJ1-6|TRBV19
TGTGCCACCTCTAGGGACAGGGTGGATTCACCCCTCCACTTT
CATSRDRVDSPLHF
>.|.|TRBJ1-5|TRBV6-5
TGTGCCAGCAGGCTTACGGTCAGGGCACAGCCCCAGCATTTT
CASRLTVRAQPQHF
>few|TRBD2|TRBJ2-5|TRBV18
TGTGCCAGCTCTCCGCGGGGGGGAGTTGGAGAGACCCAGTACTTC
CASSPRGGVGETQYF
>.|TRBD2|TRBJ2-7|TRBV29-1
TGCAGCGTAAAAACTAGCGGGAGTGGCTACGAGCAGTACTTC
CSVKTSGSGYEQYF
>few|TRBD1|TRBJ1-4|TRBV7-2
TGTGCCAGCAGCCAGGGGGTATGGGGTGAAAAACTGTTTTTT
CASSQGVWGEKLFF
>few|TRBD2|TRBJ2-3|TRBV19
TGTGCCAGCCGACCTAGCGGGACAGATACGCAGTATTTT
CASRPSGTDTQYF
>once|.|TRBJ2-1|TRBV24-1
TGTGCCACCAGTGATTTCTCGGATGAGCAGTTCTTC
CATSDFSDEQFF
>.|.|TRBJ1-2|TRBV30
TGTGCCTGGAGTGTACAAACACCCTCCTATGGCTACACCTTC
CAWSVQTPSYGYTF
>.|.|TRBJ1-2|TRBV11-2
TGTGCCAGCAGCGCCGACTACGAAGGATTGTATGGCTACACCTTC
CASSADYEGLYGYTF
>.|TRBD1|TRBJ1-6|TRBV2
TGTGCCAGCAGTAAAAGTACAGGGGTAGGTTACTCACCCCTCCACTTT
CASSKSTGVGYSPLHF
>.|TRBD2|TRBJ2-5|TRBV5-1
TGCGCCAGCCGCGGGACTAGCGGACCCCAAGAGACCCAGTACTTC
CASRGTSGPQETQYF
>.|.|TRBJ2-1|TRBV19
TGTGCCAGTAGTATTGGTCGGGTCTACAATGAGCAGTTCTTC
CASSIGRVYNEQFF
>.|.|TRBJ1-1|TRBV29-1
TGCAGCTTCAGGCACCAGACCACTGAAGCTTTCTTT
CSFRHQTTEAFF
>.|.|TRBJ2-3|TRBV6-5
TGTGCCAGCAGTTCAACAGGGCCCCCAGATACGCAGTATTTT
CASSSTGPPDTQYF
>.|.|TRBJ2-7|TRBV2
TGTGCCAGCAGTGAACCCCGGGACACACCCTACGAGCAGTACTTC
CASSEPRDTPYEQYF
>.|.|TRBJ2-7|TRBV11-1
TGTGCCAGCAGCTTAGGCGGCGGGAATACCTACGAGCAGTACTTC
CASSLGGGNTYEQYF
>.|.|TRBJ2-6|TRBV5-1
TGCGCCAGCAGCTTACAGCTTGGGCCTGGGGCCAACGTCCTGACTTTC
CASSLQLGPGANVLTF
>.|.|TRBJ1-2|TRBV5-1
TGCGCCAGCACCTTGTCGGGAGCTAACTATGGCTACACCTTC
CASTLSGANYGYTF
>.|.|TRBJ1-4|TRBV9
TGTGCCAGCAGCGTAGGCGCAGGGTTGGGTAATGAAAAACTGTTTTTT
CASSVGAGLGNEKLFF
>few|.|TRBJ1-1|TRBV25-1
TGTGCCAGTGGGGTACAGGGGAACACTGAAGCTTTCTTT
CASGVQGNTEAFF
>.|TRBD2|TRBJ2-1|TRBV6-4
TGTGCCAGCAGTGAGTCCGGGACTAGAGTCAATGAGCAGTTCTTC
CASSESGTRVNEQFF
>.|TRBD1|TRBJ1-4|TRBV10-3
TGTGCCATCAGTCAGGGGGGCAGTAATGAAAAACTGTTTTTT
CAISQGGSNEKLFF
>.|.|TRBJ1-1|TRBV10-2
TGCGCCAGCAGTGGATCACCCTTCGAAGCGGCTTTCTTT
CASSGSPFEAAFF
>.|.|TRBJ2-7|TRBV13
TGTGCCAGCAGCTCCGGCCGTCGGGACGAGCAGTACTTC
CASSSGRRDEQYF
>.|TRBD2|TRBJ2-1|TRBV19
TGTGCCAGTAGTATAGACCGGGACTACTACAATGAGCAGTTCTTC
CASSIDRDYYNEQFF
>.|.|TRBJ2-7|TRBV5-6
TGTGCCAGCAGCTTGTCGACGGGGTCCTACGAGCAGTACTTC
CASSLSTGSYEQYF